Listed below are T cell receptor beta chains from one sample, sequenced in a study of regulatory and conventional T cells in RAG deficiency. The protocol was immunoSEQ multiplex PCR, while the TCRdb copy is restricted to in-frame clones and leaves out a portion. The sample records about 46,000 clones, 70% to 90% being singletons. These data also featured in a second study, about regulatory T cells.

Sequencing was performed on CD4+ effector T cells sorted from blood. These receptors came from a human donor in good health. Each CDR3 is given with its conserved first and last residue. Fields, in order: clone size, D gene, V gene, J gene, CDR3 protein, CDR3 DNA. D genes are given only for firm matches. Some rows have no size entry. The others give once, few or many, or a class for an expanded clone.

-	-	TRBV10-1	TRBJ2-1	CASSPSYNEQFF	TGCGCCAGCAGTCCCTCCTACAATGAGCAGTTCTTC
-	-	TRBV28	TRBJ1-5	CATKAGPAKYSNQPQHF	TGTGCCACCAAGGCGGGTCCGGCCAAGTATAGCAATCAGCCCCAGCATTTT
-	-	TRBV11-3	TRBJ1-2	CASSYTGAVNYGYTF	TGTGCCAGCAGCTATACGGGGGCGGTGAACTATGGCTACACCTTC
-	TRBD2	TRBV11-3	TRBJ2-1	CASLRLADSEQFF	TGTGCCAGCTTGAGACTAGCGGATAGTGAGCAGTTCTTC
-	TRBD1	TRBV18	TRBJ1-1	CASSPDRTEAFF	TGTGCCAGCTCACCGGACAGGACTGAAGCTTTCTTT
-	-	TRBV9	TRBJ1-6	CASSVSSYNSPLHF	TGTGCCAGCAGCGTGAGCTCCTATAATTCACCCCTCCACTTT
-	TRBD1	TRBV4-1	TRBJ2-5	CASSQEGTGKETQYF	TGCGCCAGCAGCCAAGAAGGGACAGGGAAAGAGACCCAGTACTTC
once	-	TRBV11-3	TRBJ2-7	CASSLNLISSYEQYF	TGTGCCAGCAGCTTAAACTTGATTAGCTCCTACGAGCAGTACTTC
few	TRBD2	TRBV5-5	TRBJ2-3	CASSTGLAGGTDTQYF	TGTGCCAGCAGCACCGGACTAGCGGGGGGGACAGATACGCAGTATTTT
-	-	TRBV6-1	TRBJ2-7	CASRGGLLEQYF	TGTGCCAGCAGAGGTGGCCTCCTCGAGCAGTACTTC
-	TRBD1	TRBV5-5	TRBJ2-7	CASSPGDRAIDEQYF	TGTGCCAGCAGCCCAGGAGACAGGGCGATCGACGAGCAGTACTTC
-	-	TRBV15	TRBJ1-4	CATSRDAPLTNEKLFF	TGTGCCACCAGCAGAGATGCCCCCCTGACGAATGAAAAACTGTTTTTT
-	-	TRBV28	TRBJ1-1	CASIPNRNQNKAFF	TGTGCCAGCATACCTAACCGAAATCAGAATAAAGCTTTCTTT
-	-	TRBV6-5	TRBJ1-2	CASRSKRAPYGYTF	TGTGCCAGTCGATCTAAGAGGGCTCCCTATGGCTACACCTTC
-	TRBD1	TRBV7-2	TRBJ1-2	CASSPDRGGNYGYTF	TGTGCCAGCAGCCCCGACAGGGGTGGTAACTATGGCTACACCTTC
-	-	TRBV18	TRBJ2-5	CASSPPAIGETQYF	TGTGCCAGCTCACCACCTGCCATCGGGGAGACCCAGTACTTC
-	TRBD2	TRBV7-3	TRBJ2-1	CASSLGGDRGSYNEQFF	TGTGCCAGCAGCTTGGGAGGGGATCGAGGTTCCTACAATGAGCAGTTCTTC
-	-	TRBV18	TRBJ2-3	CASSPGPDTDTQYF	TGTGCCAGCTCACCCGGACCGGACACAGATACGCAGTATTTT
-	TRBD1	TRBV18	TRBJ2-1	CASSRTGVNEQFF	TGTGCCAGCTCACGCACAGGGGTCAATGAGCAGTTCTTC
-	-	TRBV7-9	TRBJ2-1	CASSLAQGEQFF	TGTGCCAGCAGCTTAGCGCAGGGAGAGCAGTTCTTC
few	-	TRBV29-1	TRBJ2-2	CSVEGTVTGTGELFF	TGCAGCGTTGAAGGGACAGTGACGGGCACCGGGGAGCTGTTTTTT
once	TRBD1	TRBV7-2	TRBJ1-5	CASSPQGTVDQPQHF	TGTGCCAGCAGCCCCCAGGGGACAGTTGATCAGCCCCAGCATTTT
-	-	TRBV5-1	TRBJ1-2	CASSLEIANYGYTF	TGCGCCAGCAGCTTGGAAATTGCTAACTATGGCTACACCTTC
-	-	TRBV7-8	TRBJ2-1	CASSFPLGNEQFF	TGTGCCAGCAGCTTCCCACTGGGTAATGAGCAGTTCTTC
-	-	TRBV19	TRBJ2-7	CASSNWPTIPYEQYF	TGTGCCAGTAGCAATTGGCCGACCATACCCTACGAGCAGTACTTC
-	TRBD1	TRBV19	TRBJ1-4	CASSTQTGALREKLFF	TGTGCCAGTAGTACCCAGACAGGGGCCTTGAGGGAAAAACTGTTTTTT
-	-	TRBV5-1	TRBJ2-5	CASSLAGTEETQYF	TGCGCCAGCAGCTTGGCTGGAACGGAAGAGACCCAGTACTTC
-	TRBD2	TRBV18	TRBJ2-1	CASSPAGGGIYNEQFF	TGTGCCAGCTCACCGGCGGGGGGCGGGATATACAATGAGCAGTTCTTC
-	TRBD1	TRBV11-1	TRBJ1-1	CASSVPGQGVTEAFF	TGTGCCAGCAGCGTACCGGGACAGGGGGTGACTGAAGCTTTCTTT
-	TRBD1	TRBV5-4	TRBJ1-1	CASSLDRGNTEAFF	TGTGCCAGCAGCTTGGACAGGGGGAACACTGAAGCTTTCTTT
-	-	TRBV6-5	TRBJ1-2	CASSPSEGGSYTF	TGTGCCAGCAGTCCCAGCGAAGGGGGGAGCTACACCTTC